This entry features one TCR beta chain sequence. One Seattle source followed patients from active infection through their disease course. The data are from a study of blood T cell repertoires in COVID-19. In the study overall: PBMCs, B-cell-depleted T cells, or T cells provided the cDNA or gDNA that made up the material.

The CDR3 has 14 amino acids. The germline gives CDR1 SGHDT, CDR2 YYEEEE. Deletions cut 0 bases from V and 5 bases from J, with 11 bases between. The authors' processing: Reference gene primers were amplified, and this amplification served to estimate nucleated cell counts. This table comes from immunoSEQ multiplex PCR, and its TCRdb copy is limited to in-frame clones, with some not included. That table supplies the V and J calls and clone size; D and trimming were determined from the DNA. The sample carries some 150,000 clones, roughly 84% recorded once. This TCR derives from a woman aged 70 to 79 with COVID-19, enrolled during active disease. Sequenced: peripheral blood. The rearrangement uses TRBV5-6 and TRBJ1-1, with a possible D match to TRBD1 (5 bases). CDR3 sequence (DNA): TGTGCCAGCAGCTTGGGGGGACGGGAGACTGAAGCTTTCTTT. Translation: CASSLGGRETEAFF.